The rows below give T cell receptor beta chains drawn from one sample of a study of spatial heterogeneity in lung cancer. TCRdb processed the 5' RACE reads anew with MiXCR; each CDR3 protein has one entry. The profile shows 60,000 to 90,000 distinct CDR3 sequences, 8% of them singletons. Sequencing was performed on PBMCs, taken at surgery. Source of these receptors: a male donor with early-stage non-small cell lung cancer. The CDR3 runs from the conserved cysteine through the conserved F or W. Each record gives: V gene, clone size, J gene, D gene, CDR3 protein, CDR3 DNA. A D gene is named only where the DNA matches it firmly. Clone size is stated in some rows and not others, as once, few, many or a class when expanded.

TRBV10-3	many	TRBJ2-5	TRBD1	CAISPGTGEETQYF	TGTGCCATCAGCCCCGGGACAGGGGAAGAGACCCAGTACTTC
TRBV9	few	TRBJ2-3	NA	CASSVGVGIADTQYF	TGTGCCAGCAGCGTAGGTGTCGGGATCGCAGATACGCAGTATTTT
TRBV14	many	TRBJ2-1	NA	CASSRPLGEQFF	TGTGCCAGCAGCCGTCCCTTGGGAGAGCAGTTCTTC
TRBV12-3/TRBV12-4	many	TRBJ2-7	NA	CASSSSGMQYF	TGTGCCAGCAGCTCCTCGGGGATGCAGTACTTC
TRBV3-1	NA	TRBJ2-3	NA	CASSQDLVADTQYF	TGTGCCAGCAGCCAAGATCTCGTTGCGGATACGCAGTATTTT
TRBV6-1	many	TRBJ2-3	TRBD2	CASSSASGSITDTQYF	TGTGCCAGCAGTTCCGCTAGCGGGAGTATAACAGATACGCAGTATTTT
TRBV14	many	TRBJ2-7	NA	CASSQTYEQYF	TGTGCCAGCAGCCAGACCTACGAGCAGTACTTC
TRBV7-9	few	TRBJ2-7	TRBD2	CASSPNPGLAGEKQYF	TGTGCCAGCAGTCCAAACCCGGGACTAGCGGGAGAGAAGCAGTACTTC
TRBV4-1	NA	TRBJ2-7	NA	CASSQVRTEDEQYF	TGCGCCAGCAGCCAAGTGCGGACCGAGGACGAGCAGTACTTC
TRBV2	many	TRBJ2-3	NA	CAGKGDPSTDTQYF	TGTGCCGGAAAGGGGGACCCTAGCACAGATACGCAGTATTTT
TRBV5-4	many	TRBJ1-1	NA	CASSLGQQTAFF	TGTGCCAGCAGCTTGGGACAGCAGACAGCTTTCTTT
TRBV5-1	NA	TRBJ2-7	NA	CASSLGPGRYPYEQYF	TGCGCCAGCAGCTTGGGACCTGGCAGGTACCCCTACGAGCAGTACTTC
TRBV30	NA	TRBJ1-3	NA	CAWSVNSGNTIYF	TGTGCCTGGAGTGTAAACTCTGGAAACACCATATATTTT
TRBV23-1	few	TRBJ2-1	NA	CASSPDSYNEQFF	TGCGCCAGCAGTCCCGACAGCTACAATGAGCAGTTCTTC
TRBV30	NA	TRBJ1-1	NA	CAWSVLSGAIEAFF	TGTGCCTGGAGTGTACTGTCGGGGGCGATTGAAGCTTTCTTT
TRBV5-4	few	TRBJ2-3	NA	CASSSGQKQSSTDTQYF	TGTGCCAGCAGCTCAGGACAAAAGCAATCGTCCACAGATACGCAGTATTTT
TRBV6-2/TRBV6-3	few	TRBJ1-1	NA	CASSRGTEAFF	TGTGCCAGCAGCAGGGGAACTGAAGCTTTCTTT
TRBV7-9	NA	TRBJ2-1	NA	CASSPTSPGWNEQFF	TGTGCCAGCAGCCCTACGTCCCCCGGGTGGAATGAGCAGTTCTTC
TRBV7-2	NA	TRBJ2-1	TRBD2	CASSRVAGRNNEQFF	TGTGCCAGCAGCCGCGTAGCGGGGAGAAACAATGAGCAGTTCTTC
TRBV18	many	TRBJ2-3	TRBD2	CASSQRPGSGSLTDTQYF	TGTGCCAGCTCACAACGACCGGGCAGCGGGAGTCTCACAGATACGCAGTATTTT
TRBV12-3/TRBV12-4	many	TRBJ2-5	NA	CASSWWGEGETQYF	TGTGCCAGCAGTTGGTGGGGAGAAGGAGAGACCCAGTACTTC
TRBV20-1	NA	TRBJ1-2	NA	CSAPRSWGLGYTF	TGCAGTGCCCCAAGGTCCTGGGGATTAGGCTACACCTTC
TRBV15	NA	TRBJ2-5	TRBD1	CATSRALPRTGGETQYF	TGTGCCACCAGCAGAGCGCTTCCAAGGACAGGGGGAGAGACCCAGTACTTC
TRBV5-4	many	TRBJ2-3	TRBD2	CASSSRLAGGLGTDTQYF	TGTGCCAGCAGCTCGCGACTAGCGGGAGGCCTAGGCACAGATACGCAGTATTTT
TRBV2	few	TRBJ2-3	NA	CASSGQAVADTQYF	TGTGCCAGCAGTGGACAGGCGGTTGCAGATACGCAGTATTTT
TRBV20-1	few	TRBJ2-1	NA	CSARGLDEQFF	TGCAGTGCTAGAGGACTCGATGAGCAGTTCTTC
TRBV5-1	few	TRBJ2-1	TRBD1	CASSSGTGNRDEQFF	TGCGCCAGCAGCTCAGGGACAGGGAATAGAGATGAGCAGTTCTTC
TRBV12-3/TRBV12-4	NA	TRBJ1-5	TRBD1	CASSFRQGSNQPQHF	TGTGCCAGCAGTTTCCGACAGGGGAGCAATCAGCCCCAGCATTTT
TRBV10-3	many	TRBJ1-5	NA	CAISEFQGDQPQHF	TGTGCCATCAGTGAGTTCCAGGGCGATCAGCCCCAGCATTTT
TRBV28	many	TRBJ2-7	NA	CASQTASSSYEQYF	TGTGCCAGCCAGACAGCTTCAAGCTCCTACGAGCAGTACTTC
TRBV12-3/TRBV12-4	many	TRBJ1-1	NA	CASSGLLNTEAFF	TGTGCCAGCAGTGGCCTCCTGAACACTGAAGCTTTCTTT
TRBV24-1	few	TRBJ1-1	NA	CATSDRGVTEAFF	TGTGCCACCAGTGACAGAGGGGTTACTGAAGCTTTCTTT
TRBV7-9	medium-sized	TRBJ1-1	NA	CASSLDTYTEAFF	TGTGCCAGCAGCTTAGACACCTACACTGAAGCTTTCTTT
TRBV6-5	few	TRBJ1-2	TRBD1	CASSPRTGKGYTF	TGTGCCAGCAGTCCTCGGACAGGAAAAGGCTACACCTTC
TRBV10-3	many	TRBJ1-1	TRBD1	CAISDMTGDMEAFF	TGTGCCATCAGTGACATGACAGGGGATATGGAAGCTTTCTTT
TRBV2	many	TRBJ1-4	TRBD1	CASGEQGAREKLFF	TGTGCCAGCGGAGAACAGGGGGCGCGTGAAAAACTGTTTTTT
TRBV6-5	many	TRBJ2-3	TRBD2	CATGGAGASDTQYF	TGTGCCACAGGTGGGGCGGGAGCCTCAGATACGCAGTATTTT
TRBV6-5	many	TRBJ2-5	TRBD2	CASSYGRAGLGAQYF	TGTGCCAGCAGTTACGGGAGGGCCGGCCTTGGGGCCCAGTACTTC
TRBV19	many	TRBJ2-3	TRBD1	CASSPPPGQTDTQYF	TGTGCCAGTAGTCCACCCCCGGGACAGACAGATACGCAGTATTTT
TRBV6-2/TRBV6-3	NA	TRBJ1-1	TRBD1	CASTKEGGAYTEAFF	TGTGCCAGCACCAAGGAAGGGGGCGCGTACACTGAAGCTTTCTTT
TRBV21-1	many	TRBJ2-3	NA	CASSKVQQGRITDTQYF	TGTGCCAGCAGCAAAGTACAACAGGGAAGAATAACAGATACGCAGTATTTT
TRBV11-2	many	TRBJ1-6	NA	CASSLTAQFQGNSPLHF	TGTGCCAGCAGCCTTACGGCCCAATTTCAAGGGAATTCACCCCTCCACTTT
TRBV5-1	many	TRBJ2-5	NA	CASSLDPPSNGETQYF	TGCGCCAGCAGCTTGGACCCCCCTAGCAACGGTGAGACCCAGTACTTC
TRBV28	NA	TRBJ2-3	TRBD1	CASSVPGGGTDTQYF	TGTGCCAGCAGTGTCCCAGGGGGCGGCACAGATACGCAGTATTTT
TRBV7-2	many	TRBJ1-2	NA	CASSTGMGYGYTF	TGTGCCAGCAGCACAGGGATGGGCTATGGCTACACCTTC
TRBV11-2	NA	TRBJ1-5	NA	CVSSLQTNQPQHF	TGTGTCAGCAGCTTACAGACCAATCAGCCCCAGCATTTT
TRBV3-1	many	TRBJ2-1	NA	CASSRLRSADTEQFF	TGTGCCAGCAGCCGCCTGCGGTCGGCGGACACTGAGCAGTTCTTC
TRBV12-3/TRBV12-4	many	TRBJ1-3	TRBD1	CASNQTGEDSGNTIYF	TGTGCCAGCAATCAGACAGGGGAGGACTCTGGAAACACCATATATTTT
TRBV4-2	NA	TRBJ2-7	NA	CASNQALRGDYEQYF	TGTGCCAGCAACCAAGCCCTGCGGGGAGACTACGAGCAGTACTTC
TRBV6-5	NA	TRBJ1-5	NA	CASSYSGKSQPQHF	TGTGCCAGCAGTTATAGTGGCAAGAGTCAGCCCCAGCATTTT
TRBV11-3	many	TRBJ2-7	NA	CASSSPGTYEQYF	TGTGCCAGCAGCTCTCCCGGTACCTACGAGCAGTACTTC
TRBV5-1	many	TRBJ2-2	NA	CASSLYGTGELFF	TGCGCCAGCAGCTTGTATGGCACCGGGGAGCTGTTTTTT
TRBV5-1	many	TRBJ1-1	NA	CASSDPGRGAEAFF	TGCGCCAGCAGCGATCCAGGGCGGGGGGCTGAAGCTTTCTTT
TRBV5-1	many	TRBJ2-5	NA	CASSLRVEGSATQYF	TGCGCCAGCAGCTTGAGGGTCGAGGGGTCGGCGACCCAGTACTTC
TRBV7-3	many	TRBJ2-1	TRBD2	CASSAGGWDEQFF	TGTGCCAGCAGCGCGGGAGGGTGGGATGAGCAGTTCTTC
TRBV20-1	many	TRBJ2-5	TRBD2	CSANSGSAGETQYF	TGCAGTGCCAATAGCGGGAGTGCGGGGGAGACCCAGTACTTC
TRBV6-1	NA	TRBJ1-5	NA	CASRGTNNQPQHF	TGTGCCAGCCGGGGGACAAACAATCAGCCCCAGCATTTT
TRBV6-5	few	TRBJ2-1	TRBD2	CASSSLAGSSYNEQFF	TGTGCCAGCAGTTCTCTAGCGGGGAGCTCCTACAATGAGCAGTTCTTC